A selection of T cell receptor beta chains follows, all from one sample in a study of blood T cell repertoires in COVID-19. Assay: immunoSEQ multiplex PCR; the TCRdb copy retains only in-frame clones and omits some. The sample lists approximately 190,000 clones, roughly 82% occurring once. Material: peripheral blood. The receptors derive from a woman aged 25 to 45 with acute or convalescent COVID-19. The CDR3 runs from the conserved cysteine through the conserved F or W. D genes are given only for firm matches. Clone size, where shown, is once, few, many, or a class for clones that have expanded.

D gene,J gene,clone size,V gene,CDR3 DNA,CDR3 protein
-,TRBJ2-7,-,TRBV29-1,TGCAGCGTTGTACAGGCGAGCTACGAGCAGTACTTC,CSVVQASYEQYF
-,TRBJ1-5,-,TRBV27,TGTGCCAGCAGTCCCTCAGGGGTCTCCCGCAATCAGCCCCAGCATTTT,CASSPSGVSRNQPQHF
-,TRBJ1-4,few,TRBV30,TGTGCCTGGAGGGCCGGGACTTCCGCAACTAATGAAAAACTGTTTTTT,CAWRAGTSATNEKLFF
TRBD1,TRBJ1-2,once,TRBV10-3,TGTGCCATCAGTGAATTAGGACAGGGAACTAACTATGGCTACACCTTC,CAISELGQGTNYGYTF
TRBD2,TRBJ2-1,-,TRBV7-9,TGTGCCAGCAGCTTAAACCTAGCGGGCTCCTACAATGAGCAGTTCTTC,CASSLNLAGSYNEQFF
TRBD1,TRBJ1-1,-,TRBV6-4,TGTGCCAGCAGTGAGATGTTCGGGGGACAGCACACTGAAGCTTTCTTT,CASSEMFGGQHTEAFF
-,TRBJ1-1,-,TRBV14,TGTGCCAGCAGCCGCCTAAGGGGGGGGGCAAGAGCTTTCTTT,CASSRLRGGARAFF
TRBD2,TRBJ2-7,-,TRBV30,TGTGCCTGGAGTGGGGTTAGCGGGGTTCTATACGAGCAGTACTTC,CAWSGVSGVLYEQYF
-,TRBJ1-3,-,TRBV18,TGTGCCAGCTCACCCACGCGAGGGGGAAAGGCTGGAAACACCATATATTTT,CASSPTRGGKAGNTIYF
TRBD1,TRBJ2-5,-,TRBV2,TGTGCCAGCAGTGAAGTCAGGACAGGGGGACCCCAGTACTTC,CASSEVRTGGPQYF